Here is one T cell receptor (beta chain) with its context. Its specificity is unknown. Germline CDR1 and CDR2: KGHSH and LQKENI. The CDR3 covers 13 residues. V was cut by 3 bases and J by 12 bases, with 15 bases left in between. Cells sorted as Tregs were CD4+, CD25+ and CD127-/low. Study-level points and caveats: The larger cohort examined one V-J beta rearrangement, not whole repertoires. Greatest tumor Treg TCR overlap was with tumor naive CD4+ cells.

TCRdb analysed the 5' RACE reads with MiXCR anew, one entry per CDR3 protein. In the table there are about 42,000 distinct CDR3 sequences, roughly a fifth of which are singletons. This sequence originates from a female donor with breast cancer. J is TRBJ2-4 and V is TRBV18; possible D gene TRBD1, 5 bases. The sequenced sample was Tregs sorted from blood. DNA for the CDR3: TGTGCCAGCTCACCCTCGGACACAAGACGTCAGTACTTC. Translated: CASSPSDTRRQYF.